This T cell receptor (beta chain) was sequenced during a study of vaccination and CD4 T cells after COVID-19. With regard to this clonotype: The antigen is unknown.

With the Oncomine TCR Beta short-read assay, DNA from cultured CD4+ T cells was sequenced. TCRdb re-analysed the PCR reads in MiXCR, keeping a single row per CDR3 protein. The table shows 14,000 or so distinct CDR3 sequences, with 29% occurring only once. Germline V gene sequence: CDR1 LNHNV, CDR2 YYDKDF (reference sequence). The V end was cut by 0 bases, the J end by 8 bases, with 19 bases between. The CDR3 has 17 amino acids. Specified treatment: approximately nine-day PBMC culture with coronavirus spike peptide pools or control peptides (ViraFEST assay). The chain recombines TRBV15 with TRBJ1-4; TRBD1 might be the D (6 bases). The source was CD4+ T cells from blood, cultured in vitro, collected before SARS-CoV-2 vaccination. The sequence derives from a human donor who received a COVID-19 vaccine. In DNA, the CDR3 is TGTGCCACCAGCAGAGATCGCAGGGGAGGGGGTCGGGAAAAACTGTTTTTT. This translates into CATSRDRRGGGREKLFF.